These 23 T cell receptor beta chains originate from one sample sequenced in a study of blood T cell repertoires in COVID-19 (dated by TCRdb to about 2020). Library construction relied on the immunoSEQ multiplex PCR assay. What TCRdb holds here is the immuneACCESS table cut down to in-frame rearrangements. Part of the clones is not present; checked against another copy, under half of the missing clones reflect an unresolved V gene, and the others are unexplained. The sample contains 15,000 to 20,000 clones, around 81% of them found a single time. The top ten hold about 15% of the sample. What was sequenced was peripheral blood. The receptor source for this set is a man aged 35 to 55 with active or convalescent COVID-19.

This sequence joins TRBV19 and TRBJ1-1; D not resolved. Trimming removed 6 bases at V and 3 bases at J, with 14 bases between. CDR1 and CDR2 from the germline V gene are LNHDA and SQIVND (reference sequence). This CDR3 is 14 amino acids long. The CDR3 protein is CASSRLLAYTEAFF. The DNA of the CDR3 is TGTGCCAGTAGCAGGCTCCTTGCATACACTGAAGCTTTCTTT.

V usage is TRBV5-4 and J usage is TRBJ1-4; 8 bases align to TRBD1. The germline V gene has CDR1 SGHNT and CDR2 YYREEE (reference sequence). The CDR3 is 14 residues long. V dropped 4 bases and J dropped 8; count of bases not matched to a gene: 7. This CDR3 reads CASSSPGGGEKLFF. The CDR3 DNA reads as TGTGCCAGCAGCAGCCCAGGGGGCGGCGAAAAACTGTTTTTT.

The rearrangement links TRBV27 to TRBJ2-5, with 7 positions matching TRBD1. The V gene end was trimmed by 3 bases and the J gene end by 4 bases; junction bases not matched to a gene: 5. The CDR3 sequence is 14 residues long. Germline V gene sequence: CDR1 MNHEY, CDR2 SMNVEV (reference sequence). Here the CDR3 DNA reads TGTGCCAGCAGTTTGAGGGGGCCGGTAGAGACCCAGTACTTC. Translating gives CASSLRGPVETQYF.

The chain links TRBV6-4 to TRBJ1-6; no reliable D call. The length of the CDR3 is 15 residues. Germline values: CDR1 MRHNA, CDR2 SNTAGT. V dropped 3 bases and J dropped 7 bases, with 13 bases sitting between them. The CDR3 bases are TGTGCCAGCAGTGAATTCCAGAACCCGAATTCACCCCTCCACTTT. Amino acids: CASSEFQNPNSPLHF.

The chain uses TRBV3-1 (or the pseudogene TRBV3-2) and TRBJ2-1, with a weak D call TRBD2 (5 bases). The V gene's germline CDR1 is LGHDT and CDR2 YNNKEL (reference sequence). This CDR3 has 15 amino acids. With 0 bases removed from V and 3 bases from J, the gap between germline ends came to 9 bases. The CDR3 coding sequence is TGTGCCAGCAGCCAAGAGGACTTAAGCTACAATGAGCAGTTCTTC. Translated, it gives CASSQEDLSYNEQFF.

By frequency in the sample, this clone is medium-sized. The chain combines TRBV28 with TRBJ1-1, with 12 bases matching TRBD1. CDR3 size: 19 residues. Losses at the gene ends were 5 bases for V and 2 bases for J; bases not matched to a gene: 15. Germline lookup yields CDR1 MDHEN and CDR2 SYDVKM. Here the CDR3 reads CASSHPGQGAEPLNTEAFF. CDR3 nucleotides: TGTGCCAGCAGTCACCCGGGACAGGGGGCCGAACCGTTAAACACTGAAGCTTTCTTT.

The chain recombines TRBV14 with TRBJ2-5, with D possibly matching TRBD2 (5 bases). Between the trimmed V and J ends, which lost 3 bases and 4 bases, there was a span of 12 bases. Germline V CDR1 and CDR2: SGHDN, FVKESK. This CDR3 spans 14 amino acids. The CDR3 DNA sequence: TGTGCCAGCAGCCAGGCACTAGAACCAGAGACCCAGTACTTC. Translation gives CASSQALEPETQYF.

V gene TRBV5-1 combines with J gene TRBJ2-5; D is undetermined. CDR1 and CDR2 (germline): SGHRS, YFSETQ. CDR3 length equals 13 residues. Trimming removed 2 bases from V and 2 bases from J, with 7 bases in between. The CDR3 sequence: CASSFNTQETQYF. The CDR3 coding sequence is TGCGCCAGCAGCTTTAACACACAAGAGACCCAGTACTTC.

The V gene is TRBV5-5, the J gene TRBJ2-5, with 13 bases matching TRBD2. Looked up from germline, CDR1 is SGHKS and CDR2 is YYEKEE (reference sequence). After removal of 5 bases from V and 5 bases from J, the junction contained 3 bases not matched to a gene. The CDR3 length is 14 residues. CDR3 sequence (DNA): TGTGCCAGCAGGTGGGGACTAGCGGGGGAGACCCAGTACTTC. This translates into CASRWGLAGETQYF. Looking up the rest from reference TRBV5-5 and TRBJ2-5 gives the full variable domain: DAGVTQSPTHLIKTRGQQVTLRCSPISGHKSVSWYQQVLGQGPQFIFQYYEKEERGRGNFPDRFSARQFPNYSSELNVNALLLGDSALYLCASRWGLAGETQYFGPGTRLLVL.

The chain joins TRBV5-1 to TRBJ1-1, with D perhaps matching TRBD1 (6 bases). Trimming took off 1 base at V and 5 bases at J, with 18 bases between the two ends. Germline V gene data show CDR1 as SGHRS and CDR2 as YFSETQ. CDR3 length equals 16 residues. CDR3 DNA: TGCGCCAGCAGCTTGAACCAGGGGATGTCGGGGACTGAAGCTTTCTTT. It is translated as CASSLNQGMSGTEAFF. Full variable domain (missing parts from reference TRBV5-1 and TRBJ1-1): KAGVTQTPRYLIKTRGQQVTLSCSPISGHRSVSWYQQTPGQGLQFLFEYFSETQRNKGNFPGRFSGRQFSNSRSEMNVSTLELGDSALYLCASSLNQGMSGTEAFFGQGTRLTVV.

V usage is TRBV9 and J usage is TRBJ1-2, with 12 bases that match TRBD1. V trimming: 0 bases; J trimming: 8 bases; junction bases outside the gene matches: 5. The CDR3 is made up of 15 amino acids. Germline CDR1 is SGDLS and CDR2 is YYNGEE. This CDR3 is CASSVEGQGALGYTF. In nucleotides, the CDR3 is TGTGCCAGCAGCGTAGAGGGACAGGGGGCTTTAGGCTACACCTTC. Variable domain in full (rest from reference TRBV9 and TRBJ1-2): DSGVTQTPKHLITATGQRVTLRCSPRSGDLSVYWYQQSLDQGLQFLIQYYNGEERAKGNILERFSAQQFPDLHSELNLSSLELGDSALYFCASSVEGQGALGYTFGSGTRLTVV.

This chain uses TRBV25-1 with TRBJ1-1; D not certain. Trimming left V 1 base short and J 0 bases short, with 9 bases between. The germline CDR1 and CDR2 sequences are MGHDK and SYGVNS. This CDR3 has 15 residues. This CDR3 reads CASSESNRLNTEAFF. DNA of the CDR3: TGTGCCAGCAGTGAATCCAATCGGTTGAACACTGAAGCTTTCTTT.

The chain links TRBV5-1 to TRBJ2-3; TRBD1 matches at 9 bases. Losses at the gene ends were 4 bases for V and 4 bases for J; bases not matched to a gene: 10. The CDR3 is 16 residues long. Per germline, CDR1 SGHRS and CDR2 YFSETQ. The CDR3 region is CASSETGTGRPDTQYF. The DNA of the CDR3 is TGCGCCAGCAGCGAAACCGGGACAGGGAGGCCAGATACGCAGTATTTT.

The chain's CDR3 is CASRADPGGDEQFF. The CDR3 DNA follows: TGCGCCAGCCGCGCCGACCCTGGAGGGGATGAGCAGTTCTTC. The rearrangement uses TRBV5-1 and TRBJ2-1, with D perhaps TRBD2 (6 bases). Trimming took off 7 bases at V and 8 bases at J, with 19 bases between the two ends. The CDR3 loop spans 14 amino acids. Germline assignment: CDR1 SGHRS and CDR2 YFSETQ.

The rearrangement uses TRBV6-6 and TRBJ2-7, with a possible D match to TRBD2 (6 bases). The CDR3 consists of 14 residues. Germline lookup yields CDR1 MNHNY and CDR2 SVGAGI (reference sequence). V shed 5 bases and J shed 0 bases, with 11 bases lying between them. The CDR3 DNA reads TGTGCCAGCAGTAAAGACGGGAGCTCCTACGAGCAGTACTTC. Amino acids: CASSKDGSSYEQYF.

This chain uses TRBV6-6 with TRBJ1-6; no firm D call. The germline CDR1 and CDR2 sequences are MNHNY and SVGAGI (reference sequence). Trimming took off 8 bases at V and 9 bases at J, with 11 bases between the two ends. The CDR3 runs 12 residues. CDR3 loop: CASAHSGSPLHF. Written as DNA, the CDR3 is TGTGCCAGCGCACACAGCGGTTCACCCCTCCACTTT.

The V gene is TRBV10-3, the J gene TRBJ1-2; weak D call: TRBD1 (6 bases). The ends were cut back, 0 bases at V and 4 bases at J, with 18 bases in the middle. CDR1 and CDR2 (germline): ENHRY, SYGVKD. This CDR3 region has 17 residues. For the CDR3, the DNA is TGTGCCATCAGTGAGTCGATAAGGAGTGGGGGCGGCTATGGCTACACCTTC. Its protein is CAISESIRSGGGYGYTF.

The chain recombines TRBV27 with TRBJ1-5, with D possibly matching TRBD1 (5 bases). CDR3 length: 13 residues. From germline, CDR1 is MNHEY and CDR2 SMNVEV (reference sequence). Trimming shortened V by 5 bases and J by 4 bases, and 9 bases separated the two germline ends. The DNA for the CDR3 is TGTGCCAGCAGTCGGACATTTAATCAGCCCCAGCATTTT. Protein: CASSRTFNQPQHF.

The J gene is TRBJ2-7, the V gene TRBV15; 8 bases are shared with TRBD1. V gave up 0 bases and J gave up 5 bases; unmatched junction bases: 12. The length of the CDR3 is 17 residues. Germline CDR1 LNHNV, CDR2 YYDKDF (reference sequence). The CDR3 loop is CATSRETPGTGGHEQYF. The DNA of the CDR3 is TGTGCCACCAGCAGAGAGACTCCCGGGACAGGAGGACACGAGCAGTACTTC.

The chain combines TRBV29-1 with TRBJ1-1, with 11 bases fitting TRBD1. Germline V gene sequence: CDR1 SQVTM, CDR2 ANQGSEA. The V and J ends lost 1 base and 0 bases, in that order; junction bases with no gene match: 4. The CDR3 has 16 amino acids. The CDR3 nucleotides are TGCAGCGTTGAAGGCGGACAGGGGGCCATGAACACTGAAGCTTTCTTT. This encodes CSVEGGQGAMNTEAFF.

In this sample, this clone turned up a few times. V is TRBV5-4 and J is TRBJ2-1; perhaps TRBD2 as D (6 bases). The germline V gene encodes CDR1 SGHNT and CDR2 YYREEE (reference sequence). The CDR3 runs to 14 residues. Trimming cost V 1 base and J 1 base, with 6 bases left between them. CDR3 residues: CASSLRGSYNEQFF. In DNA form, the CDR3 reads TGTGCCAGCAGCTTGCGGGGGTCCTACAATGAGCAGTTCTTC.

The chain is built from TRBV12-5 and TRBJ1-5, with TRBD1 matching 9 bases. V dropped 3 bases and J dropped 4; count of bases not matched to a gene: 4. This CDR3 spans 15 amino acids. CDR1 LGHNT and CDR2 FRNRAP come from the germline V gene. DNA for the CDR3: TGTGCTAGTGGTTTAGGACAGGGGAAAAATCAGCCCCAGCATTTT. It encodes CASGLGQGKNQPQHF.

The CDR3 DNA reads as TGTGCCAGCAATCCACTAGCGGAATACAATGAGCAGTTCTTC. Its translation is CASNPLAEYNEQFF. This rearrangement joins TRBV6-5 to TRBJ2-1; TRBD2 aligns across 8 bases. The germline gives CDR1 MNHEY, CDR2 SVGAGI. This CDR3 spans 14 amino acids. Trimming at V came to 7 bases and at J to 4 bases, leaving 6 bases not matched to a gene.